The rows below give T cell receptor beta chains drawn from one sample of a study of a mutant IDH1 vaccine in newly diagnosed glioma. Their specific antigens are unknown. Profiled with immunoSEQ multiplex PCR; TCRdb holds only in-frame clones, not every one. The profile shows tens of thousands of clones, around 74% of them singletons. The sequencing used PBMCs, collected from a glioma patient whose treatment included an IDH1 peptide vaccine. The receptors originated from a man aged 50-59 years with glioma. The CDR3 runs from the conserved cysteine through the conserved F or W. Fields, in order: CDR3 DNA, CDR3 protein, V gene, J gene, clone size, D gene. D genes are given only for firm matches. Not every row has a clone size; where given, it reads once, few, many or a size class.

TGTGCCAGCGATCAGGGAGAATCACCCCTCCACTTT,CASDQGESPLHF,TRBV5-5,TRBJ1-6,-,-
TGTGCCAGCAGCTTGGGCCGCCTTGTTGGGGAGCAGTACTTC,CASSLGRLVGEQYF,TRBV5-6,TRBJ2-7,-,-
TGTGCCAGCAGTGCCAGGACAGGGAGCGGGGAGCTGTTTTTT,CASSARTGSGELFF,TRBV27,TRBJ2-2,-,TRBD1
TGTGCCTGCCAGACAGGGGGCGTCTATGGCTACACCTTC,CACQTGGVYGYTF,TRBV28,TRBJ1-2,-,TRBD1
TGTGCCATCAGTCGGGGGGGGACCAATCAGCCCCAGCATTTT,CAISRGGTNQPQHF,TRBV10-3,TRBJ1-5,-,-
TGCAGCGTTGAGGACAGCGACTCCTACGAGCAGTACTTC,CSVEDSDSYEQYF,TRBV29-1,TRBJ2-7,-,-
TGTGCCTGGAGTGTGGGGGAGTACTTACTCTACTATGGCTACACCTTC,CAWSVGEYLLYYGYTF,TRBV30,TRBJ1-2,-,-
TGCGCCAGCAGCCAAGTTTGGACCGTGAACACTGAAGCTTTCTTT,CASSQVWTVNTEAFF,TRBV4-3,TRBJ1-1,few,-
TGCGCCAGCCTTGGGAACACCGGGGAGCTGTTTTTT,CASLGNTGELFF,TRBV10-2,TRBJ2-2,-,-
TGTGCCAGCAGCCAGAGAAACACTGAAGCTTTCTTT,CASSQRNTEAFF,TRBV7-2,TRBJ1-1,-,-
TGTGCCAGCAGCCCGGGACAGGGGATTCTCTACGAGCAGTACTTC,CASSPGQGILYEQYF,TRBV13,TRBJ2-7,few,TRBD1
TGTGCCACCAGGGGAAGGGTGGAGAATGAAAAACTGTTTTTT,CATRGRVENEKLFF,TRBV19,TRBJ1-4,few,-
TGTGCCAGCAGTTCGAACACCGGGGAGCTGTTTTTT,CASSSNTGELFF,TRBV27,TRBJ2-2,-,-
TGCGCCAGCAGCTTTACAGGGGGCGAAGGTGAAAAACTGTTTTTT,CASSFTGGEGEKLFF,TRBV5-1,TRBJ1-4,few,TRBD1
TGTGCCAGTAGTATCCTCTCAGGATCCACTGAAGCTTTCTTT,CASSILSGSTEAFF,TRBV19,TRBJ1-1,medium-sized,-
TGTGCCAGCTATGACACCGGGGAGCTGTTTTTT,CASYDTGELFF,TRBV6-6,TRBJ2-2,-,-
TGTGCCAGCAGTGCAGATGGGGACAGGAGGCGCTACACCTTC,CASSADGDRRRYTF,TRBV25-1,TRBJ1-2,-,TRBD1
TGTGCCAGCAGTGACTCACAGGGCGAAGCTTTCTTT,CASSDSQGEAFF,TRBV6-4,TRBJ1-1,-,-
TGTGCCAGCAGTTTCGGACGAGACACTGAAGCTTTCTTT,CASSFGRDTEAFF,TRBV27,TRBJ1-1,-,-
TGTGCCACCAGGGTTGGCACAGATACGCAGTATTTT,CATRVGTDTQYF,TRBV5-5,TRBJ2-3,-,-
TGCGCCAGCAGCTCCGGGACAGGGAGGATGTGGACTGAAGCTTTCTTT,CASSSGTGRMWTEAFF,TRBV5-1,TRBJ1-1,-,TRBD1
TGTGCCAGCAGCGAATCACCCGACGGGGGCGCTGAAGCTTTCTTT,CASSESPDGGAEAFF,TRBV9,TRBJ1-1,-,-
TGTGCCAGCAACGGGTCTGGGACAGGGCGGAATGAGCAGTTCTTC,CASNGSGTGRNEQFF,TRBV28,TRBJ2-1,-,TRBD1
TGTGCCAGCAGCGTTACAGATGTTGCGAACACCGGGGAGCTGTTTTTT,CASSVTDVANTGELFF,TRBV9,TRBJ2-2,-,-
TGCGCCAGCAGCTTGAAAGGGCAAGGGCAGCCCCAGCATTTT,CASSLKGQGQPQHF,TRBV5-1,TRBJ1-5,-,-
TGTGCCAGCAGCCGTACAAGGAACACTGAAGCTTTCTTT,CASSRTRNTEAFF,TRBV6-5,TRBJ1-1,few,-
TGTGCCATCAGTGAGAGGGAGGACACTGAAGCTTTCTTT,CAISEREDTEAFF,TRBV10-3,TRBJ1-1,-,-
TGTGCCAGCAGACCTCGGGAAGGTGGCAATCAGCCCCAGCATTTT,CASRPREGGNQPQHF,TRBV6-5,TRBJ1-5,once,-
TGTGCCAGCAGCGCCGGGACAGGGGGGTTCGCTAATGAAAAACTGTTTTTT,CASSAGTGGFANEKLFF,TRBV7-2,TRBJ1-4,-,TRBD1
TGTGCCAGCAAACAGGAGACCCAGTACTTC,CASKQETQYF,TRBV25-1,TRBJ2-5,-,-
TGTGCCAGTAGTACCACAGATACGCAGTATTTT,CASSTTDTQYF,TRBV19,TRBJ2-3,-,-
TGTGCCATCAAGGGGGGAGTCGCTGAAGCTTTCTTT,CAIKGGVAEAFF,TRBV10-3,TRBJ1-1,few,-
TGTGCCAGCAGTCAGGGGGGTGGGTACGAGCAGTACTTC,CASSQGGGYEQYF,TRBV5-5,TRBJ2-7,-,-
TGTGCCAGCAGTCCTACAGGATTGAACTATGGCTACACCTTC,CASSPTGLNYGYTF,TRBV13,TRBJ1-2,-,-
TGTGCCAGCAGCCAACAGGGCTCTGGAAACACCATATATTTT,CASSQQGSGNTIYF,TRBV2,TRBJ1-3,-,-
TGTGCCAGTACCCCGGGACAGCTTAATTCACCCCTCCACTTT,CASTPGQLNSPLHF,TRBV19,TRBJ1-6,few,TRBD1
TGTGCCAGTGGGACAGTCTCTGGAAACACCATATATTTT,CASGTVSGNTIYF,TRBV19,TRBJ1-3,-,TRBD1
TGTGCCAGTTTTGAAATGGCAGCGAACACCGGGGAGCTGTTTTTT,CASFEMAANTGELFF,TRBV19,TRBJ2-2,-,-
TGTGCCAGCAGTTACGGACAGGGTTGGAGCAATCAGCCCCAGCATTTT,CASSYGQGWSNQPQHF,TRBV6-6,TRBJ1-5,once,TRBD1
TGCGCCAGCAGCTCGCCTCCAGGGGGATACTACAATGAGCAGTTCTTC,CASSSPPGGYYNEQFF,TRBV5-1,TRBJ2-1,-,TRBD1
TGTGCCAGCAGCTTAAAAGGGGATGATGGCTACACCTTC,CASSLKGDDGYTF,TRBV11-2,TRBJ1-2,-,-
TGTGCCAGCAGTCCGGGAGAAACTGAAGCTTTCTTT,CASSPGETEAFF,TRBV2,TRBJ1-1,-,-
TGTGCCAGCAGCGTAGAAGATGACTCCTACAATGAGCAGTTCTTC,CASSVEDDSYNEQFF,TRBV9,TRBJ2-1,-,-
TGTGCCAGCAGCATGACAGGGGTCGGCGAGCAGTACTTC,CASSMTGVGEQYF,TRBV5-4,TRBJ2-7,-,TRBD1
TGTGCCTGGAGTGTGGCTGACACAGATACGCAGTATTTT,CAWSVADTDTQYF,TRBV30,TRBJ2-3,-,-
TGTGCCAGCAGTGTGACAGGGACGGGAGCTTTCTTT,CASSVTGTGAFF,TRBV28,TRBJ1-1,few,TRBD1
TGCGCCAGCAGCTTCGGGACCGCAGCTAACTATGGCTACACCTTC,CASSFGTAANYGYTF,TRBV5-1,TRBJ1-2,-,-
TGTGCCAGCAGCCAAGCCCCCGGGACAGGGGCCTACGAGCAGTACTTC,CASSQAPGTGAYEQYF,TRBV4-2,TRBJ2-7,once,TRBD1
TGTGCCAGCAGCCAAAAGTCCGGAGGGGGAGGTGGTGAAAAACTGTTTTTT,CASSQKSGGGGGEKLFF,TRBV4-2,TRBJ1-4,-,-
TGCGCCAGCAGCCGACGGGGGGGCGACTACAATGAGCAGTTCTTC,CASSRRGGDYNEQFF,TRBV4-1,TRBJ2-1,-,TRBD2
TGTGCCAGCCGGAGGGTGAGCAATCAGCCCCAGCATTTT,CASRRVSNQPQHF,TRBV2,TRBJ1-5,-,-
TGCGCCAGCAGCCTCTCGACAGACAATGAGCAGTTCTTC,CASSLSTDNEQFF,TRBV5-1,TRBJ2-1,-,-
TGTGCCAGCAGCTTGAACAGGGGAAATGAGCAGTTCTTC,CASSLNRGNEQFF,TRBV5-6,TRBJ2-1,-,TRBD1
TGTGCCAGCAGCCCGACTCGGAACTACGAGCAGTACTTC,CASSPTRNYEQYF,TRBV5-5,TRBJ2-7,-,-
TGTGCCAGCAGTGGGACAGGGGGCACAGATACGCAGTATTTT,CASSGTGGTDTQYF,TRBV6-4,TRBJ2-3,-,TRBD1
TGCGCGTCACACCAAGGGGGCTCCTACGAGCAGTACTTC,CASHQGGSYEQYF,TRBV5-1,TRBJ2-7,-,-
TGTGCCAGCAGCTCCGGGACAGGGGGAGGGGAGACCCAGTACTTC,CASSSGTGGGETQYF,TRBV5-6,TRBJ2-5,-,TRBD1